This TCR beta chain was recorded in a study of response to subunit inactivated influenza vaccine. The CDR3 runs 17 residues. V lost 5 bases and J lost 2; bases outside the gene matches: 8. The V gene's germline CDR1 is SNHLY and CDR2 FYNNEI. Study-level findings and limits: That few new T cells are recruited by each seasonal influenza vaccination was the authors' suggestion.

Regarding this clonotype: Its cognate antigen is unknown.

From the RT-PCR reads, TCRdb called clonotypes with MiXCR, one entry per CDR3 protein. The sample includes about 240,000 distinct CDR3 sequences, 10% to 15% of them seen just once. This sequence originates from a man aged 45 to 65 who received an inactivated influenza vaccine. The source material was non-naive T cells sorted from PBMCs, sampled 14 to 15 days before vaccination. The chain joins TRBV2 to TRBJ2-5; 13 positions agree with TRBD2. The CDR3 reads CASSTSGTSGDQETQYF. The CDR3 DNA sequence: TGTGCCAGCAGTACCTCCGGGACTAGCGGGGATCAAGAGACCCAGTACTTC.